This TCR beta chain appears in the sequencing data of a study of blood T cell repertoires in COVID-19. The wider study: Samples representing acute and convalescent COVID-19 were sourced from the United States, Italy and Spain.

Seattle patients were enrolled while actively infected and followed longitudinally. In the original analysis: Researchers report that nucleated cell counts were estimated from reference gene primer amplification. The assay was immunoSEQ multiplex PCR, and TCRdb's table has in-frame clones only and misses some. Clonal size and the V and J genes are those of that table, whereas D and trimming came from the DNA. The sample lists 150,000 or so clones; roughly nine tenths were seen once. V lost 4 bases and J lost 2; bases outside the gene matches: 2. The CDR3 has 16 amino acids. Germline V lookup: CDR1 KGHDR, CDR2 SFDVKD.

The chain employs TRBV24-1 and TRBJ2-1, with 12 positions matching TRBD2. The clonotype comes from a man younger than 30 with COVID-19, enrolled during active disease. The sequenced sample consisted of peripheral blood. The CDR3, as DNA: TGTGCCACCAGTGAACTAGCGGGAGGCGCCTACAATGAGCAGTTCTTC. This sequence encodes CATSELAGGAYNEQFF.